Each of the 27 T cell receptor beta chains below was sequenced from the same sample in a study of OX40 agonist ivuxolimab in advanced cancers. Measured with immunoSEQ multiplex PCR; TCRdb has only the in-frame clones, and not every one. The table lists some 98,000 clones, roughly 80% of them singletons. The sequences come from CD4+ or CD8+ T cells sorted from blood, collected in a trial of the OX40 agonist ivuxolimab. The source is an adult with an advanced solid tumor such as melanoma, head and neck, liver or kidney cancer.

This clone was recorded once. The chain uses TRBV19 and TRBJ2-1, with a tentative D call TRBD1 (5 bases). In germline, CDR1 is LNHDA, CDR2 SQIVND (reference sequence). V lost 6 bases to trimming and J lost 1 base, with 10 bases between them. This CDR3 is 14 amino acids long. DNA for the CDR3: TGTGCCAGTAGGGCAGGGTGGTCCTACAATGAGCAGTTCTTC. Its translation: CASRAGWSYNEQFF.

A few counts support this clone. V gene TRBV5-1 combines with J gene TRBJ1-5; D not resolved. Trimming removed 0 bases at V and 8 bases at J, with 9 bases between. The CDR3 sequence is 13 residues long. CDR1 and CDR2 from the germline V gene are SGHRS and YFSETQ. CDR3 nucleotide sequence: TGCGCCAGCAGCTTGGCGGGCGGGAAGCCCCAGCATTTT. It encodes CASSLAGGKPQHF.

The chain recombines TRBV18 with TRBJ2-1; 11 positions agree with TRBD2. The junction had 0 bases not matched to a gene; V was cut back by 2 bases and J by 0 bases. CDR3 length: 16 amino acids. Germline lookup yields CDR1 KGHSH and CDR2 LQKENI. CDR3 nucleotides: TGTGCCAGCTCACCAACTAGCGGGAGCTCCTACAATGAGCAGTTCTTC. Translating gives CASSPTSGSSYNEQFF.

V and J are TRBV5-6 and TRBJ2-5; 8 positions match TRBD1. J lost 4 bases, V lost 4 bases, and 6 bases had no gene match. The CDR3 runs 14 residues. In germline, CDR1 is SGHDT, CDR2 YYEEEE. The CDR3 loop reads CASSEDRVVETQYF. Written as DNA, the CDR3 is TGTGCCAGCAGCGAGGACAGGGTCGTAGAGACCCAGTACTTC.

The DNA of the CDR3 is TGTGCCAGCAGCGAGGGACAGGGTTGGAGCTCTGGAAACACCATATATTTT. As protein: CASSEGQGWSSGNTIYF. The rearrangement links TRBV9 to TRBJ1-3; 9 bases fit TRBD1. This CDR3 is built from 17 residues. Germline CDR1 and CDR2: SGDLS and YYNGEE. Losses at the gene ends were 3 bases for V and 0 bases for J; bases not matched to a gene: 7.

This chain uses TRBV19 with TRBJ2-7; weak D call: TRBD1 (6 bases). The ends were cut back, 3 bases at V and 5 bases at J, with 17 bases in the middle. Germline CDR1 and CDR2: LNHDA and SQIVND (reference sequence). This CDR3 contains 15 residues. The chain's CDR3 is CASSMFFTGLDEQYF. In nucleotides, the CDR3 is TGTGCCAGTAGTATGTTTTTCACAGGGCTGGACGAGCAGTACTTC.

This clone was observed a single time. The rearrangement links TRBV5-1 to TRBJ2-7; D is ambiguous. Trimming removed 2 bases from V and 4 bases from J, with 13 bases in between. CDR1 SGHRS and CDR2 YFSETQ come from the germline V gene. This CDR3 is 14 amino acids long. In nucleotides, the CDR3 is TGCGCCAGCAGCTTCAACCCTAGTGGATACGAGCAGTACTTC. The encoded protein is CASSFNPSGYEQYF.

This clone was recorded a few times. In nucleotides, the CDR3 is TGTGCCTGGACCAAGGGGGTTAGGAAGAGCACTGAAGCTTTCTTT. The encoded protein is CAWTKGVRKSTEAFF. This chain joins TRBV30 and TRBJ1-1, with a possible D match to TRBD1 (6 bases). Germline V lookup: CDR1 GTSNPN, CDR2 SVGIG (reference sequence). The V and J ends lost 4 bases and 4 bases respectively, with 19 bases between them. The CDR3 is made up of 15 amino acids.

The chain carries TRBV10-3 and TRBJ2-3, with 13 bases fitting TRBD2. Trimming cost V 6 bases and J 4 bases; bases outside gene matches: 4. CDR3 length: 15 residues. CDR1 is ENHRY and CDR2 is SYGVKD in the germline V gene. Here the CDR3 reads CAISFGLAGADTQYF. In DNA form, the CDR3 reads TGTGCCATCAGCTTTGGACTAGCGGGGGCAGATACGCAGTATTTT.

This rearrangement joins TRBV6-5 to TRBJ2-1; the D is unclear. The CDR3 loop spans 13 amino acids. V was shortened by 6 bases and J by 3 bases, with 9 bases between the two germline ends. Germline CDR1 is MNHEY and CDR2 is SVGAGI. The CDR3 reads CASRVTRYNEQFF. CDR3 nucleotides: TGTGCCAGCAGGGTTACGCGCTACAATGAGCAGTTCTTC.

Here the CDR3 DNA reads TGTGCCAGCAGCTTAGTTCTGGGCTCTGGGGCCAACGTCCTGACTTTC. This translates into CASSLVLGSGANVLTF. The chain has TRBV7-8 and TRBJ2-6; the D is unclear. Deletions cut 1 base from V and 0 bases from J, with 7 bases between. CDR1 SGHVS and CDR2 FQNEAQ come from the germline V gene. The CDR3 length is 16 residues.

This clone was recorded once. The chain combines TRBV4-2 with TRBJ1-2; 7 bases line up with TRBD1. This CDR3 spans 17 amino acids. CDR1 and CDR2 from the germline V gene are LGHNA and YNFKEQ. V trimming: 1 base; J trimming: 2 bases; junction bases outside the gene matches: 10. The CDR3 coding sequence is TGTGCCAGCAGCCAAGTGGGAGGAACAGGGGTGAACTATGGCTACACCTTC. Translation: CASSQVGGTGVNYGYTF.

The CDR3 loop reads CASSYGGNYEQYF. CDR3 nucleotide sequence: TGTGCCAGCAGTTACGGCGGGAACTACGAGCAGTACTTC. The chain uses TRBV6-5 and TRBJ2-7; a possible D gene is TRBD2 (6 bases). The CDR3 spans 13 residues. Germline V lookup: CDR1 MNHEY, CDR2 SVGAGI. The ends were cut back, 2 bases at V and 3 bases at J, with 8 bases in the middle.

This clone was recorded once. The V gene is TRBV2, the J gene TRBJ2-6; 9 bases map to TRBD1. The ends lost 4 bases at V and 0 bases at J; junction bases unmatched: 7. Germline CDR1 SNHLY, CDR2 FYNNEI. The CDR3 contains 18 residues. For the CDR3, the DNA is TGTGCCAGCAGTGGGGGGACAGGGACCTTCTCTGGGGCCAACGTCCTGACTTTC. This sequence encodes CASSGGTGTFSGANVLTF.

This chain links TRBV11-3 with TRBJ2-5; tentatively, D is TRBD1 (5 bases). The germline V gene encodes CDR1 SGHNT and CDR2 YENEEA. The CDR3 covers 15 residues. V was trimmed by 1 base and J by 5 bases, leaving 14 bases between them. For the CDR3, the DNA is TGTGCCAGCAGCTTAGGACAAGGGGTGACGGAGACCCAGTACTTC. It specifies CASSLGQGVTETQYF.

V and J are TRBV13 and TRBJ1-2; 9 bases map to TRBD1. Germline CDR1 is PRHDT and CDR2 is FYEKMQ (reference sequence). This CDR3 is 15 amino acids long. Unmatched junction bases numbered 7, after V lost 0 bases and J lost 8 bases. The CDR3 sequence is CASSLGRGQGGGYTF. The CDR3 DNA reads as TGTGCCAGCAGCTTAGGCAGGGGACAGGGCGGCGGCTACACCTTC. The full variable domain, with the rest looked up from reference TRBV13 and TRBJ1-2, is AAGVIQSPRHLIKEKRETATLKCYPIPRHDTVYWYQQGPGQDPQFLISFYEKMQSDKGSIPDRFSAQQFSDYHSELNMSSLELGDSALYFCASSLGRGQGGGYTFGSGTRLTVV.

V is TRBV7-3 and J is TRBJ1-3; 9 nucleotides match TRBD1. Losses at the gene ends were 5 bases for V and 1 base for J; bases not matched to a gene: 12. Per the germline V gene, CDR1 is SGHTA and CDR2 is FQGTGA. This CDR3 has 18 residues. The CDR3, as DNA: TGTGCCAGCAGCCGGACAGGGGTCCGGAGCGGTTCTGGAAACACCATATATTTT. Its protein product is CASSRTGVRSGSGNTIYF.

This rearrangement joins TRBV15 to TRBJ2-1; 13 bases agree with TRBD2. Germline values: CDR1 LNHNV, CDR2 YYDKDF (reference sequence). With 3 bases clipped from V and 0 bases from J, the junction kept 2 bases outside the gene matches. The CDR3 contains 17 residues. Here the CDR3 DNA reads TGTGCCACCAGCAGTAGACTAGCGGGAGGCTCCTACAATGAGCAGTTCTTC. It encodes CATSSRLAGGSYNEQFF. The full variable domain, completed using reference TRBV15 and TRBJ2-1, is DAMVIQNPRYQVTQFGKPVTLSCSQTLNHNVMYWYQQKSSQAPKLLFHYYDKDFNNEADTPDNFQSRRPNTSFCFLDIRSPGLGDTAMYLCATSSRLAGGSYNEQFFGPGTRLTVL.

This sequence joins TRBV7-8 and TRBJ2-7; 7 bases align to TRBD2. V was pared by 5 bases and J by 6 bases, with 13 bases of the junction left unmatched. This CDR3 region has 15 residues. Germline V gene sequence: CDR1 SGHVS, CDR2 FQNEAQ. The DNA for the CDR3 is TGTGCCAGCAGCCCGGGGGTCGGGAGGAGGGCCGAGCAGTACTTC. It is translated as CASSPGVGRRAEQYF.

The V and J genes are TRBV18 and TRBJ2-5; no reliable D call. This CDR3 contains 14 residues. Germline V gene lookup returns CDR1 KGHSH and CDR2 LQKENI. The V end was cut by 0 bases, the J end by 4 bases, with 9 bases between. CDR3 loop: CASSPPGRPETQYF. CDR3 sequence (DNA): TGTGCCAGCTCACCACCGGGTAGGCCAGAGACCCAGTACTTC.

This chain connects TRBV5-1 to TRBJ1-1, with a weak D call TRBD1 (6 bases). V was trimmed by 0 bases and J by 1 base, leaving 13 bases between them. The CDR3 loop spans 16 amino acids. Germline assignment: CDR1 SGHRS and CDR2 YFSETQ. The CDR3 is CASSLVGQQSNTEAFF. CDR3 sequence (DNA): TGCGCCAGCAGCTTGGTTGGACAGCAGTCGAACACTGAAGCTTTCTTT.

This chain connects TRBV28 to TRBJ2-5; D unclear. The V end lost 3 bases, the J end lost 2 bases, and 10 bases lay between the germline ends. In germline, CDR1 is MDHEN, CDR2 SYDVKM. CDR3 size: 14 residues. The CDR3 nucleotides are TGTGCCAGCAGTTTTTCCCCAGGACAAGAGACCCAGTACTTC. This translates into CASSFSPGQETQYF.

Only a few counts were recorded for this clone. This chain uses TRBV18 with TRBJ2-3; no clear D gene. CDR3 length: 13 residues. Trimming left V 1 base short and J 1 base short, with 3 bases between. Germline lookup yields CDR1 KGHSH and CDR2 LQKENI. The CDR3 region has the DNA TGTGCCAGCTCACCACGGGGCACAGATACGCAGTATTTT. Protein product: CASSPRGTDTQYF. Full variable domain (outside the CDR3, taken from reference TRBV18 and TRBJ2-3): NAGVMQNPRHLVRRRGQEARLRCSPMKGHSHVYWYRQLPEEGLKFMVYLQKENIIDESGMPKERFSAEFPKEGPSILRIQQVVRGDSAAYFCASSPRGTDTQYFGPGTRLTVL.

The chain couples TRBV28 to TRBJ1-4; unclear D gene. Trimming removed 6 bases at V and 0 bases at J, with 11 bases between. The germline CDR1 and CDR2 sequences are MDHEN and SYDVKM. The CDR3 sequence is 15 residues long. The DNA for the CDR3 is TGTGCCAGCAGGGGGTGGGCACCAACTAATGAAAAACTGTTTTTT. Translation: CASRGWAPTNEKLFF. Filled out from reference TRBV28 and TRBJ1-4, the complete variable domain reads DVKVTQSSRYLVKRTGEKVFLECVQDMDHENMFWYRQDPGLGLRLIYFSYDVKMKEKGDIPEGYSVSREKKERFSLILESASTNQTSMYLCASRGWAPTNEKLFFGSGTQLSVL.

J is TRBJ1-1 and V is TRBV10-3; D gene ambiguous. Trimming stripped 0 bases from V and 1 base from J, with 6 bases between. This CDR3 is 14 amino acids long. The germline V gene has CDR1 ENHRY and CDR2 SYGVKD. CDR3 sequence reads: CAISESQQNTEAFF. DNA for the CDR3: TGTGCCATCAGTGAGTCGCAGCAGAACACTGAAGCTTTCTTT.

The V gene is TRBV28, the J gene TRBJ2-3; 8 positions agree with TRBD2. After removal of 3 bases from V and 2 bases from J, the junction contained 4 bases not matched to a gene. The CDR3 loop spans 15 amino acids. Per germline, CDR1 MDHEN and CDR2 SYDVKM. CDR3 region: CASSFTGGATDTQYF. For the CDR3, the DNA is TGTGCCAGCAGTTTCACGGGGGGGGCCACAGATACGCAGTATTTT.

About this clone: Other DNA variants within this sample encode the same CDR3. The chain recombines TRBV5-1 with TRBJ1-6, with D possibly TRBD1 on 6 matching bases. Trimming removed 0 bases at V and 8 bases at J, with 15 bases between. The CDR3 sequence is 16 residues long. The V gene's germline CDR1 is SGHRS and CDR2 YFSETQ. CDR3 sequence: CASSLGGRGADSPLHF. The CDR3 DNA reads TGCGCCAGCAGCTTGGGAGGGCGGGGGGCTGATTCACCCCTCCACTTT.